These T cell receptor beta chains were read from a single sample in a study of graft-versus-host responses after intestinal transplantation. Profiled with immunoSEQ multiplex PCR; TCRdb holds only in-frame clones, not every one. This sample has about 21,000 clones, with 50% to 65% found just once. This specimen was alloreactive CD4+ T cells from a mixed lymphocyte reaction culture, taken before intestinal transplant. These receptor sequences come from a human patient who received an intestinal transplant. Both conserved end residues are part of each CDR3. The D gene is left open where the match is weak. The size of a clone is reported for some rows only, either as once, few or many, or as a class for expanded clones.

j_call | clone_size | d_call | v_call | cdr3_nt | cdr3_aa
TRBJ2-3 | NA | TRBD2 | TRBV7-9 | TGTGCCAGCAGCTCTAGCGGGGGCACAGATACGCAGTATTTT | CASSSSGGTDTQYF
TRBJ2-2 | NA | TRBD2 | TRBV18 | TGTGCCAGCTCACCCAACCATGGACTAGCATCCACCGGGGAGCTGTTTTTT | CASSPNHGLASTGELFF
TRBJ1-1 | few | NA | TRBV29-1 | TGCAGCGTCGCACAAGTGAACACTGAAGCTTTCTTT | CSVAQVNTEAFF
TRBJ1-6 | NA | NA | TRBV18 | TGTGCCAGCTCGCCTTCGAGCTCCTATAATTCACCCCTCCACTTT | CASSPSSSYNSPLHF
TRBJ2-7 | NA | NA | TRBV5-1 | TGCGCCAGCAGCTTGGGTGACTTAGCCTACGAGCAGTACTTC | CASSLGDLAYEQYF
TRBJ2-1 | NA | NA | TRBV25-1 | TGTGCCAGCAGCGAACAGGGAGGCGAGCAGTTCTTC | CASSEQGGEQFF
TRBJ2-7 | NA | TRBD2 | TRBV29-1 | TGCAGCGTCACTAGCGCCTACGAGCAGTACTTC | CSVTSAYEQYF
TRBJ2-2 | NA | TRBD2 | TRBV7-9 | TGTGCACAAGGAAAAGCGGGAGTAGCAGGCGGGGAGCTGTTTTTT | CAQGKAGVAGGELFF
TRBJ1-2 | NA | TRBD1 | TRBV30 | TGTGCCGGGACAGGGCTAGCTAACTATGGCTACACCTTC | CAGTGLANYGYTF
TRBJ1-2 | few | NA | TRBV5-1 | TGCGCCAGCAGCTCCACAATATCCTATGGCTACACCTTC | CASSSTISYGYTF
TRBJ2-1 | NA | TRBD2 | TRBV5-4 | TGTGCCAGCAGCTTGGACACACTAGCGAGCGATGAGCAGTTCTTC | CASSLDTLASDEQFF
TRBJ2-3 | once | NA | TRBV7-3 | TGTGCCAGCAGCAAAACAGGGATTACGCAGTATTTT | CASSKTGITQYF
TRBJ2-4 | NA | TRBD2 | TRBV18 | TGTGCCAGCTCATTTACTAGCGGGGGAATAGCCAAAAACATTCAGTACTTC | CASSFTSGGIAKNIQYF
TRBJ2-7 | NA | NA | TRBV11-2 | TGTGCCAGCAGCTTAGATTCGTGGCAGGGGACCTACGAGCAGTACTTC | CASSLDSWQGTYEQYF
TRBJ1-2 | once | NA | TRBV6-5 | TGTGCCAGCAGTCAGGCAGGGGCCTATGGCTACACCTTC | CASSQAGAYGYTF
TRBJ1-4 | NA | NA | TRBV6-1 | TGTGCCAGCAATCTAGGGGTCACAGGGTACGAAAAACTGTTTTTT | CASNLGVTGYEKLFF
TRBJ2-2 | NA | NA | TRBV2 | TGTGCCAGCCTGGGAAGCGTGGGGGCCGAGCCGACCGGGGAGCTGTTTTTT | CASLGSVGAEPTGELFF
TRBJ2-7 | NA | TRBD2 | TRBV18 | TGTGCCAGCTCACTCACTAGCGGGAGAGGCGTCTCCTACGAGCAGTACTTC | CASSLTSGRGVSYEQYF
TRBJ2-1 | few | TRBD2 | TRBV30 | TGTGCCTGGACTAGGACTAGCGTCAATGAGCAGTTCTTC | CAWTRTSVNEQFF
TRBJ2-1 | few | TRBD1 | TRBV5-3 | TGTGCCAGAAGCCAAAAGTGCCGGGAGTGGGACAGGGAGAGCTACAATGAGCAGTTCTTC | CARSQKCREWDRESYNEQFF
TRBJ2-1 | few | TRBD2 | TRBV5-4 | TGTGCCAGCAGGACGCTAGCGGGAGCCTACAATGAGCAGTTCTTC | CASRTLAGAYNEQFF
TRBJ2-7 | few | TRBD2 | TRBV29-1 | TGCAGCGCCAGACTAGCGGGCCCTTGGGAGCAGTACTTC | CSARLAGPWEQYF
TRBJ2-5 | NA | TRBD2 | TRBV7-2 | TGTGCCAGCAGGGTAGCGGGGGGGCAGGAGACCCAGTACTTC | CASRVAGGQETQYF
TRBJ2-7 | few | TRBD1 | TRBV5-6 | TGTGCCAGCAGCTTCGGACAGGGCCTGCAGTACTTC | CASSFGQGLQYF
TRBJ2-2 | NA | NA | TRBV7-9 | TGTGCCAGCAGCTTAGCGGGAGGCCCGGGGACCGGGGAGCTGTTTTTT | CASSLAGGPGTGELFF
TRBJ1-5 | few | TRBD1 | TRBV28 | TGTGCCAGCAGCCTCGGACAGGATAATCAGCCCCAGCATTTT | CASSLGQDNQPQHF
TRBJ1-5 | few | NA | TRBV29-1 | TGCAGCGCCCGTATCAGGGGTCAGCCCCAGCATTTT | CSARIRGQPQHF
TRBJ2-3 | NA | TRBD1 | TRBV2 | TGTGCCAGCACGGACAGGGCCGATACGCAGTATTTT | CASTDRADTQYF
TRBJ1-5 | few | NA | TRBV18 | TGTGCCAGCTCACCGAACAGGGATGTCCAGCCCCAGCATTTT | CASSPNRDVQPQHF
TRBJ1-6 | NA | TRBD1 | TRBV11-2 | TGTGCCAGCAGCGTCCAGGGGGCATTTTCACCCCTCCACTTT | CASSVQGAFSPLHF
TRBJ2-1 | medium-sized | NA | TRBV4-1 | TGCGCCAGCAGCCCCGGACTCGCTACCTACAATGAGCAGTTCTTC | CASSPGLATYNEQFF
TRBJ1-4 | NA | TRBD1 | TRBV4-1 | TGCGCCAGCAGAACGACAGGGAACGAAAAACTGTTTTTT | CASRTTGNEKLFF
TRBJ1-2 | NA | NA | TRBV29-1 | TGCAGCGTTGAAGGACACGACTATGGCTACACCTTC | CSVEGHDYGYTF
TRBJ2-1 | few | NA | TRBV10-3 | TGTGCCATCAGTTACCCAGGGGTGACCTACAATGAGCAGTTCTTC | CAISYPGVTYNEQFF
TRBJ1-2 | NA | NA | TRBV11-2 | TGTGCCAGCAGCTTAAGGGGCAACGGCTACACCTTC | CASSLRGNGYTF
TRBJ2-1 | NA | TRBD2 | TRBV10-3 | TGTGCCATCAGCTTCCTAGCGGGGATGGGCAATGAGCAGTTCTTC | CAISFLAGMGNEQFF
TRBJ2-5 | few | TRBD2 | TRBV30 | TGTGCCTGGAGTCGGCTAGCGGGCCCCCAAGAGACCCAGTACTTC | CAWSRLAGPQETQYF
TRBJ2-4 | NA | NA | TRBV5-1 | TGCGCCAGCAGCTTAAAGGGGACAAACAAAAACATTCAGTACTTC | CASSLKGTNKNIQYF
TRBJ2-1 | NA | NA | TRBV5-1 | TGCGCCAGCAGCTTGTTCTCACAGTACAATGAGCAGTTCTTC | CASSLFSQYNEQFF
TRBJ2-2 | NA | NA | TRBV9 | TGTGCCAGCAGCGTCAGGGACTTGAACACCGGGGAGCTGTTTTTT | CASSVRDLNTGELFF
TRBJ1-2 | medium-sized | NA | TRBV6-1 | TGTGCCAGCAGTGAATTGGACTTTCGGGGGAATGGCTACACCTTC | CASSELDFRGNGYTF
TRBJ2-2 | NA | NA | TRBV19 | TGCGCCAGTAGTACACGTTTCGCGGTGTTGGAAGGGGAGCTGTTTTTT | CASSTRFAVLEGELFF
TRBJ2-1 | NA | NA | TRBV7-6 | TGTGCCAGCAGCTCGTCCATGGCCCCTAGAGGCGTGCAGTTCTTC | CASSSSMAPRGVQFF
TRBJ2-2 | NA | TRBD2 | TRBV7-7 | TGTGCCAGCAGCTCAACCGCAACCGGGACTAGGGCGAACACCGGGGAGCTGTTTTTT | CASSSTATGTRANTGELFF
TRBJ1-6 | NA | NA | TRBV27 | TGTGCCAGCAGTTTCCTTATCAATTCACCCCTCCACTTT | CASSFLINSPLHF
TRBJ2-3 | NA | TRBD2 | TRBV11-2 | TGTGCCAGCAGCAAACTAGCGGGAGCCATTCTTAGCACAGATACGCAGTATTTT | CASSKLAGAILSTDTQYF
TRBJ2-7 | once | TRBD2 | TRBV5-6 | TGTGCCAGCAGCTTGGGCGGGAGAGCTAGCTACGAGCAGTACTTC | CASSLGGRASYEQYF
TRBJ1-5 | NA | NA | TRBV27 | TGTGCCAGCAGACCATCCGGGAGCTATCAGCCCCAGCATTTT | CASRPSGSYQPQHF
TRBJ1-3 | NA | NA | TRBV9 | TGTGCCAGCAGCGTAGAGCGCTTGGGAAACACCATATATTTT | CASSVERLGNTIYF
TRBJ1-5 | NA | NA | TRBV19 | TGTGCCAGTAGTCTACAGGTATCGTCCGTCGTGCTAAATCAGCCCCAGCATTTT | CASSLQVSSVVLNQPQHF
TRBJ2-1 | NA | NA | TRBV6-6 | TGTGCCAGCAGTTACCCAAACTACAATGAGCAGTTCTTC | CASSYPNYNEQFF
TRBJ2-6 | NA | TRBD1 | TRBV19 | TGTGCCAGTAGTATCCTACTAGGGGGCACCTCTGGGGCCAACGTCCTGACTTTC | CASSILLGGTSGANVLTF
TRBJ2-2 | few | TRBD1 | TRBV6-5 | TGTGCCAGCAGTTACCCGGGGACAGCGAACACCGGGGAGCTGTTTTTT | CASSYPGTANTGELFF